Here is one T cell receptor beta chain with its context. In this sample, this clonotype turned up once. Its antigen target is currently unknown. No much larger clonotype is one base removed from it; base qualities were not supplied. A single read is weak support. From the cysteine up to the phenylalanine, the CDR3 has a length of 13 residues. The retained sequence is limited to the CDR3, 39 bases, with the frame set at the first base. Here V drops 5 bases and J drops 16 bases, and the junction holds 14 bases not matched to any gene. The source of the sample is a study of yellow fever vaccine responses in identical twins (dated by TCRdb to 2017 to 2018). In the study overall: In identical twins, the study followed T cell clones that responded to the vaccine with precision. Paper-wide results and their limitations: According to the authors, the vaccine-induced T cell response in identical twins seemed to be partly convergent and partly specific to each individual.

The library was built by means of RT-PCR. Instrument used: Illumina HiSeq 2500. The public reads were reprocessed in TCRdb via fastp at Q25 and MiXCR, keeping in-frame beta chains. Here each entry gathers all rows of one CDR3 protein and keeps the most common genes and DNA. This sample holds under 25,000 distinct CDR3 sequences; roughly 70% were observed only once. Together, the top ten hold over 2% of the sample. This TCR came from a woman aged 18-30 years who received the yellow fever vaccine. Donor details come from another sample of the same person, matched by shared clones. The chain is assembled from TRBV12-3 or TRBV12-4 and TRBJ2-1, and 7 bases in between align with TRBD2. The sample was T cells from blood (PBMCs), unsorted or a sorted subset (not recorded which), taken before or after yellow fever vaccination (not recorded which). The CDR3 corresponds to CASSPRWGGGPFF. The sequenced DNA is TGTGCCAGCAGTCCCCGGTGGGGCGGGGGACCATTCTTC.